Listed here are 25 T cell receptor beta chains from one sample, sequenced in a study of identical twins. MiXCR was run by TCRdb on the 5' RACE reads, yielding one entry per CDR3 protein. The sample comprises approximately 630,000 distinct CDR3 sequences, under 8.5% of which are singletons, and 1.6% rests with the top ten. Separately, the same data were catalogued under a study of yellow fever vaccine responses in identical twins.

The material sequenced was PBMCs. These receptors all come from a woman younger than 30 in good health.

This clonotype has at least ten counts. The chain recombines TRBV4-2 with TRBJ2-1, with TRBD2 matching 7 bases. There are 16 residues in the CDR3. Trimming removed 1 base from V and 4 bases from J; junction bases left unmatched: 7. Germline CDR1 LGHNA, CDR2 YNFKEQ. As DNA, the CDR3 is TGTGCCAGCAGCCAAGCGATCCTAGCGGAGTACAATGAGCAGTTCTTC. The encoded protein is CASSQAILAEYNEQFF.

J is TRBJ2-5 and V is TRBV6-1, with 11 bases fitting TRBD2. Per germline, CDR1 MNHNS and CDR2 SASEGT. The CDR3 extends over 18 amino acids. Losses at the gene ends were 2 bases for V and 1 base for J; bases not matched to a gene: 9. DNA for the CDR3: TGTGCCAGCAGTGAAATTCTAGCGGGGGGTCCTGGCCAAGAGACCCAGTACTTC. It codes for CASSEILAGGPGQETQYF.

In this sample, this clonotype turned up a few times. The J gene is TRBJ2-7, the V gene TRBV5-1, with TRBD2 as a possible D gene (6 bases). Trimming removed 7 bases from V and 0 bases from J, with 8 bases in between. The CDR3 spans 12 residues. Germline loops: CDR1 SGHRS, CDR2 YFSETQ. CDR3 DNA: TGCGCCAGCTACGGGAGCTCCTACGAGCAGTACTTC. Amino acid sequence: CASYGSSYEQYF.

This clonotype was seen at least ten times. The DNA for the CDR3 is TGTGCCAGCAGTGAAGGCCTATGGAAAGGCGGTGAAAAACTGTTTTTT. Translated, it gives CASSEGLWKGGEKLFF. The V gene is TRBV2, the J gene TRBJ1-4; unclear D gene. Between the trimmed V and J ends, which lost 1 base and 7 bases, there was a span of 16 bases. Germline V gene lookup returns CDR1 SNHLY and CDR2 FYNNEI. This CDR3 spans 16 amino acids.

Details on this clonotype: A much larger clone lies a single base off, so this may be a read error. The genes are TRBV20-1 and TRBJ2-1; possibly TRBD1 or TRBD2 for D (6 bases each). CDR1 is DFQATT, CDR2 SNEGSKA, per germline (reference sequence). CDR3 length: 12 residues. This CDR3 is CSAAAGGNERFF. Written as DNA, the CDR3 is TGCAGTGCCGCGGCCGGGGGCAATGAGCGGTTCTTC.

This clonotype occurred many times. The V gene is TRBV5-1, the J gene TRBJ2-5; D unclear. There are 15 residues in the CDR3. Trimming shortened V by 4 bases and J by 4 bases, and 17 bases separated the two germline ends. CDR1 and CDR2 (germline): SGHRS, YFSETQ. CDR3 nucleotide sequence: TGCGCCAGCAGCAACCCAGGTCTAGATGTAGAGACCCAGTACTTC. Encoded protein: CASSNPGLDVETQYF.

DNA of the CDR3: TGTGCCAGCAGCCTCCTGGGTTTAGATTACAATGAGCAGTTCTTC. Translated: CASSLLGLDYNEQFF. The chain carries TRBV7-2 and TRBJ2-1, with D uncertain. Germline V lookup: CDR1 SGHTA, CDR2 FQGNSA. There are 15 residues in the CDR3. The V and J ends lost 5 bases and 4 bases respectively, with 15 bases between them.

The V and J genes are TRBV20-1 and TRBJ2-5, with TRBD2 identical over 8 bases. The CDR3 consists of 14 residues. Germline V CDR1 and CDR2: DFQATT, SNEGSKA (reference sequence). The V and J ends lost 3 bases and 5 bases, in that order; junction bases with no gene match: 8. The CDR3 nucleotides read TGCAGTGCTAGTGCGGGACTAGATGCGGAGACCCAGTACTTC. Protein product: CSASAGLDAETQYF.

Only a few counts were recorded for this clonotype. This chain joins TRBV20-1 and TRBJ2-4; 11 nucleotides match TRBD1. This CDR3 contains 15 residues. The V gene's germline CDR1 is DFQATT and CDR2 SNEGSKA (reference sequence). J was trimmed by 8 bases and V by 3 bases; bases with no gene match: 9. CDR3 bases: TGCAGTGCTAGCCAACCGGGACAGGGGGGGTACATTCAGTACTTC. Translated: CSASQPGQGGYIQYF.

In this sample, this clonotype turned up many times. Here the CDR3 DNA reads TGCGCCAGCAGCTTGGATGCTAGACTCGGCGAGCAGTACTTC. Encoded protein: CASSLDARLGEQYF. The chain couples TRBV5-1 to TRBJ2-7; no definite D call. V was pared by 0 bases and J by 6 bases, with 13 bases between. The CDR3 totals 14 residues. The V gene's germline CDR1 is SGHRS and CDR2 YFSETQ.

The sample holds many counts of this clonotype. The V gene is TRBV3-1, the J gene TRBJ2-1; 11 nucleotides line up with TRBD2. Germline V gene data show CDR1 as LGHDT and CDR2 as YNNKEL (reference sequence). Germline trimming cut 0 bases from V and 4 bases from J; bases unmatched to any gene: 5. The CDR3 spans 17 residues. In DNA form, the CDR3 reads TGTGCCAGCAGCCAAGATACTAGCGGGAGCAGGTACAATGAGCAGTTCTTC. Translation: CASSQDTSGSRYNEQFF.

As concerns this clonotype: A much larger clonotype is one base distant, so this may be a read error. The chain uses TRBV12-3 or TRBV12-4 and TRBJ2-1; D unresolved. CDR3 length: 13 residues. The chain's CDR3 is CASRPRGHNGQFF. The DNA for the CDR3 is TGTGCCAGCAGGCCTCGTGGGCACAATGGGCAGTTCTTC.

This clonotype was counted at least ten times. The chain is built from TRBV12-3 or TRBV12-4 and TRBJ2-2; 8 positions match TRBD1. The CDR3 covers 14 residues. With 6 bases clipped from V and 5 bases from J, the junction kept 5 bases outside the gene matches. The CDR3 loop is CASSRTGRTGELFF. CDR3 nucleotide sequence: TGTGCCAGCAGCAGGACAGGGCGGACCGGGGAGCTGTTTTTT.

This clonotype was seen a handful of times. CDR3 in DNA: TGTGCCAGCAGTTCGGACAGGGGGCTGATCGGGGCCAACGTCCTGACTTTC. This gives the protein CASSSDRGLIGANVLTF. The V gene is TRBV12-3 or TRBV12-4, the J gene TRBJ2-6, with 11 bases fitting TRBD1. V lost 4 bases, J lost 4 bases, and 6 bases stayed unmatched. This CDR3 has 17 residues.

Here the CDR3 DNA reads TGTGCCAGCAGCTTGGGGGCGGCTCCGGAGACCCAGTACTTC. Translating it yields CASSLGAAPETQYF. The chain recombines TRBV5-4 with TRBJ2-5, with D unclear. This CDR3 comprises 14 residues. Germline V CDR1 and CDR2: SGHNT, YYREEE (reference sequence). Trimming took 0 bases from V and 5 from J, leaving 11 bases between them.

In this sample, this clonotype turned up a few times. The chain combines TRBV5-5 with TRBJ2-3; D gene unclear. The CDR3 has 16 amino acids. V shed 0 bases and J shed 1 base, with 12 bases lying between them. Germline V gene data show CDR1 as SGHKS and CDR2 as YYEKEE (reference sequence). The CDR3 region has the DNA TGTGCCAGCAGCTTGGCCCCGAGAACTGGCACAGATACGCAGTATTTT. Translating gives CASSLAPRTGTDTQYF.

The chain combines TRBV5-1 with TRBJ2-7; 9 bases agree with TRBD1. Trimming took 4 bases from V and 3 from J; bases not matched to a gene: 8. This CDR3 has 15 amino acids. CDR1 SGHRS and CDR2 YFSETQ come from the germline V gene. CDR3 DNA: TGCGCCAGCAGCCCTGGAGGGGGACAGGGCTACGAGCAGTACGTC. Protein sequence: CASSPGGGQGYEQYV.

This clonotype occurred a few times. The V and J genes are TRBV5-1 and TRBJ2-1; 9 positions agree with TRBD2. The CDR3 sequence is 16 residues long. Per the germline V gene, CDR1 is SGHRS and CDR2 is YFSETQ. V trimming: 4 bases; J trimming: 1 base; junction bases outside the gene matches: 6. CDR3 DNA: TGCGCCAGCAGCCCATGGACTAGCGAGTCCTACAATGAGCAGTTCTTC. This gives the protein CASSPWTSESYNEQFF.

The chain recombines TRBV20-1 with TRBJ2-1; 16 bases match TRBD2. The germline V gene encodes CDR1 DFQATT and CDR2 SNEGSKA (reference sequence). CDR3 length: 21 amino acids. The junction had 19 bases not matched to a gene; V was cut back by 2 bases and J by 6 bases. CDR3 bases: TGCAGTGCTAGAACCTCCGGGACTAGCGGGAGGGCCCGGCTGGGCCTCAATGAGCAGTTCTTC. It is translated as CSARTSGTSGRARLGLNEQFF.

Only one count was recorded for this clonotype. This sequence joins TRBV2 and TRBJ2-3; the D gene is possibly TRBD2 (6 bases). Trimming removed 7 bases at V and 3 bases at J, with 17 bases between. The CDR3 is 15 residues long. Per the germline V gene, CDR1 is SNHLY and CDR2 is FYNNEI. CDR3 DNA sequence: TGTGCCAGCAAGGAGGAGGGAGATGGTACAGATACGCAGTATTTT. Its protein is CASKEEGDGTDTQYF. Full variable domain (outside the CDR3, taken from reference TRBV2 and TRBJ2-3): EPEVTQTPSHQVTQMGQEVILRCVPISNHLYFYWYRQILGQKVEFLVSFYNNEISEKSEIFDDQFSVERPDGSNFTLKIRSTKLEDSAMYFCASKEEGDGTDTQYFGPGTRLTVL.

This clonotype was picked up many times. The chain has TRBV14 and TRBJ2-2; possibly TRBD1 for D (6 bases). The CDR3 has 12 amino acids. Germline CDR1 is SGHDN and CDR2 is FVKESK. The ends were cut back, 5 bases at V and 10 bases at J, with 11 bases in the middle. The CDR3 bases are TGTGCCAGCAGCAGCCGGACAGTGGAGCTGTTTTTT. Translated, it gives CASSSRTVELFF.

This clonotype was picked up many times. V is TRBV7-9 and J is TRBJ2-1; D gene unclear. Germline CDR1 is SEHNR and CDR2 is FQNEAQ (reference sequence). The V and J ends lost 6 bases and 4 bases respectively, with 4 bases between them. This CDR3 region has 11 residues. CDR3 DNA sequence: TGTGCCAGCAGAAAATACAATGAGCAGTTCTTC. Translating it yields CASRKYNEQFF.

This clonotype was counted between two and nine times. V is TRBV4-2 and J is TRBJ2-2, with no clear D. The CDR3 loop spans 15 amino acids. Germline V gene data show CDR1 as LGHNA and CDR2 as YNFKEQ. Trimming cost V 0 bases and J 7 bases, with 12 bases left between them. Here the CDR3 reads CASSQEETASGELFF. The CDR3 DNA is TGTGCCAGCAGCCAAGAGGAGACCGCGAGCGGGGAGCTGTTTTTT.

This clonotype has ten or more counts. The V and J genes are TRBV4-1 and TRBJ2-7; 11 nucleotides line up with TRBD2. The junction had 9 bases not matched to a gene; V was cut back by 4 bases and J by 1 base. Germline values: CDR1 MGHRA, CDR2 YSYEKL. The CDR3 extends over 17 amino acids. The CDR3 DNA sequence: TGCGCCAGCAGCCTAACTAGCGGGAGAGTTCCATCCTACGAGCAGTACTTC. This encodes CASSLTSGRVPSYEQYF.

This clonotype was seen repeatedly, ten times or more. The CDR3 loop is CASSQEGTSGTYNEQFF. For the CDR3, the DNA is TGTGCCAGCAGCCAAGAAGGGACTAGCGGCACCTACAATGAGCAGTTCTTC. The chain recombines TRBV4-2 with TRBJ2-1; 11 bases map to TRBD2. The germline V gene has CDR1 LGHNA and CDR2 YNFKEQ. V was clipped by 0 bases and J by 2 bases; unmatched bases: 3. This CDR3 spans 17 amino acids.